These 29 T cell receptor beta chains originate from one sample sequenced in a study of blood T cell repertoires in COVID-19. Method: immunoSEQ multiplex PCR; TCRdb's copy keeps in-frame clones and lacks some. In the table there are roughly 100,000 clones, approximately 90% of which are singletons. Sequencing was carried out using peripheral blood. The receptors shown here come from a man aged 45-65 years with acute or convalescent COVID-19.

This clone was seen only once. The rearrangement joins TRBV24-1 to TRBJ1-2; D is possibly TRBD1 (6 bases). The germline gives CDR1 KGHDR, CDR2 SFDVKD. Trimming removed 7 bases at V and 3 bases at J, with 11 bases between. CDR3 length equals 13 residues. This chain's CDR3 is CATRGGGDYGYTF. CDR3 coding DNA: TGTGCCACCAGAGGGGGGGGTGACTATGGCTACACCTTC.

The chain uses TRBV2 and TRBJ1-6; TRBD1 aligns across 7 bases. This CDR3 contains 15 residues. Losses at the gene ends were 8 bases for V and 8 bases for J; bases not matched to a gene: 12. Germline values: CDR1 SNHLY, CDR2 FYNNEI. The chain's CDR3 is CASRGGQAPYSPLHF. CDR3 in DNA: TGTGCCAGCCGCGGCGGACAGGCTCCTTATTCACCCCTCCACTTT.

The rearrangement joins TRBV2 to TRBJ1-5; perhaps TRBD1 as D (5 bases). CDR1 is SNHLY, CDR2 FYNNEI, per germline. The CDR3 is 13 residues long. The V and J ends lost 7 bases and 6 bases respectively, with 13 bases between them. The CDR3 sequence: CASNRGEAQPQHF. CDR3 DNA: TGTGCCAGCAATCGGGGGGAAGCTCAGCCCCAGCATTTT.

This rearrangement joins TRBV7-9 to TRBJ2-1; 7 nucleotides agree with TRBD2. Per the germline V gene, CDR1 is SEHNR and CDR2 is FQNEAQ (reference sequence). The V and J ends lost 5 bases and 0 bases, in that order; junction bases with no gene match: 4. The CDR3 is made up of 15 amino acids. For the CDR3, the DNA is TGTGCCAGCAGCCCAAGCGGGATCTCCTACAATGAGCAGTTCTTC. This encodes CASSPSGISYNEQFF. Combining the CDR3 with reference TRBV7-9 and TRBJ2-1 gives the whole variable domain DTGVSQNPRHKITKRGQNVTFRCDPISEHNRLYWYRQTLGQGPEFLTYFQNEAQLEKSRLLSDRFSAERPKGSFSTLEIQRTEQGDSAMYLCASSPSGISYNEQFFGPGTRLTVL.

V is TRBV5-1 and J is TRBJ2-3; D not certain. Germline V gene sequence: CDR1 SGHRS, CDR2 YFSETQ. This CDR3 is built from 13 residues. The ends were cut back, 7 bases at V and 2 bases at J, with 11 bases in the middle. CDR3 bases: TGCGCCAGCCAGGCGACCGACACAGATACGCAGTATTTT. Residues: CASQATDTDTQYF.

The chain is built from TRBV7-2 and TRBJ2-6, with 7 bases matching TRBD1. The CDR3 spans 15 residues. Germline lookup yields CDR1 SGHTA and CDR2 FQGNSA. Losses at the gene ends were 2 bases for V and 6 bases for J; bases not matched to a gene: 4. In DNA form, the CDR3 reads TGTGCCAGCAGCTTAAGGGACAGTCCGGCCAACGTCCTGACTTTC. Its protein product is CASSLRDSPANVLTF.

The chain has TRBV25-1 and TRBJ2-2, with 10 bases lining up with TRBD1. Germline assignment: CDR1 MGHDK and CDR2 SYGVNS. With V trimmed by 3 bases and J by 5 bases, 0 bases remained unmatched. The CDR3 consists of 14 residues. CDR3 DNA sequence: TGTGCCAGCAGTGAGGACAGGGGGACCGGGGAGCTGTTTTTT. Translating it yields CASSEDRGTGELFF.

The chain links TRBV27 to TRBJ2-2, with 8 bases fitting TRBD2. Per the germline V gene, CDR1 is MNHEY and CDR2 is SMNVEV (reference sequence). V lost 3 bases, J lost 5 bases, and 2 bases stayed unmatched. CDR3 size: 14 residues. The DNA for the CDR3 is TGTGCCAGCAGTTTCGGGAGGGAAACCGGGGAGCTGTTTTTT. This codes for CASSFGRETGELFF.

The chain employs TRBV7-8 and TRBJ2-1; TRBD1 agrees at 7 bases. V gave up 6 bases and J gave up 1 base; unmatched junction bases: 6. Germline CDR1 reads SGHVS; CDR2 reads FQNEAQ. The length of the CDR3 is 15 residues. The CDR3 sequence: CASRLGQTSYNEQFF. Written as DNA, the CDR3 is TGTGCCAGCAGATTGGGACAGACTTCCTACAATGAGCAGTTCTTC.

V and J are TRBV11-2 and TRBJ1-2; 7 positions match TRBD1. The J segment lost 13 bases and the V segment lost 3 bases, leaving 11 bases of the junction unmatched. In germline, CDR1 is SGHAT, CDR2 FQNNGV. This CDR3 is built from 13 residues. The CDR3 bases are TGTGCCAGCAGCTTCGGGGAGACAGGGTCAAGCACCTTC. This gives the protein CASSFGETGSSTF.

The genes are TRBV7-9 and TRBJ1-5; the D gene is possibly TRBD1 (6 bases). The CDR3 contains 15 residues. Trimming stripped 5 bases from V and 3 bases from J, with 14 bases between. Germline V gives CDR1 SEHNR, CDR2 FQNEAQ (reference sequence). CDR3 DNA: TGTGCCAGCAGCCTAGGTGGACAGACCAATCAGCCCCAGCATTTT. Protein product: CASSLGGQTNQPQHF.

The V and J genes are TRBV12-3 or TRBV12-4 and TRBJ2-5; TRBD2 matches 8 bases. The length of the CDR3 is 13 residues. The V gene end was trimmed by 5 bases and the J gene end by 9 bases; junction bases not matched to a gene: 8. The CDR3 spells CASSHSGVAAQYF. CDR3 bases: TGTGCCAGCAGTCATAGCGGGGTAGCGGCCCAGTACTTC.

This sequence joins TRBV24-1 and TRBJ1-5; TRBD1 agrees at 7 bases. The germline gives CDR1 KGHDR, CDR2 SFDVKD. V lost 3 bases, J lost 2 bases, and 3 bases stayed unmatched. This CDR3 comprises 15 residues. CDR3 bases: TGTGCCACCAGTGATCGGACAGGCGGCAATCAGCCCCAGCATTTT. Translation gives CATSDRTGGNQPQHF.

J is TRBJ1-5 and V is TRBV19; 8 bases are a match to TRBD1. The germline CDR1 and CDR2 sequences are LNHDA and SQIVND (reference sequence). V shed 3 bases, J shed 3 bases, and the junction held 4 bases outside the gene matches. The CDR3 has 15 residues. The chain's CDR3 is CASSIQGAPNQPQHF. The CDR3 DNA follows: TGTGCCAGTAGTATCCAGGGGGCCCCCAATCAGCCCCAGCATTTT.

This clone was detected a few times. V gene TRBV3-1 (or the pseudogene TRBV3-2) combines with J gene TRBJ2-3, with 8 bases lining up with TRBD2. The CDR3 loop spans 11 amino acids. V was pared by 8 bases and J by 8 bases, with 3 bases of the junction left unmatched. Germline V lookup: CDR1 LGHDT, CDR2 YNNKEL (reference sequence). The CDR3 region has the DNA TGTGCCAGCGGGGCGGGAGGTACGCAGTATTTT. It encodes CASGAGGTQYF.

This chain links TRBV3-1 (or the pseudogene TRBV3-2) with TRBJ1-2, with D hard to call. Trimming cost V 1 base and J 3 bases, with 12 bases left between them. This CDR3 is built from 15 residues. Germline V gene lookup returns CDR1 LGHDT and CDR2 YNNKEL (reference sequence). The CDR3 DNA follows: TGTGCCAGCAGCCAAGTCGAAACAGCTTACTATGGCTACACCTTC. Protein: CASSQVETAYYGYTF.

V is TRBV6-1 and J is TRBJ2-3; the D gene is possibly TRBD2 (6 bases). Looked up from germline, CDR1 is MNHNS and CDR2 is SASEGT. Trimming removed 0 bases from V and 1 base from J, with 14 bases in between. This CDR3 region has 17 residues. The CDR3 nucleotides are TGTGCCAGCAGTGAAGCCTACCCTCGGGAGCGCACAGATACGCAGTATTTT. Translated, it gives CASSEAYPRERTDTQYF.

The CDR3 DNA follows: TGTGCCACCAGCACGCCGGGACAGGGGATAGACAATGAGCAGTTCTTC. It codes for CATSTPGQGIDNEQFF. The chain couples TRBV15 to TRBJ2-1, with 10 positions matching TRBD1. Losses at the gene ends were 4 bases for V and 5 bases for J; bases not matched to a gene: 8. The CDR3 is 16 amino acids. Germline V gene data show CDR1 as LNHNV and CDR2 as YYDKDF (reference sequence). The full variable domain, its missing parts supplied by reference TRBV15 and TRBJ2-1, is DAMVIQNPRYQVTQFGKPVTLSCSQTLNHNVMYWYQQKSSQAPKLLFHYYDKDFNNEADTPDNFQSRRPNTSFCFLDIRSPGLGDTAMYLCATSTPGQGIDNEQFFGPGTRLTVL.

The rearrangement links TRBV5-6 to TRBJ2-1, with 9 bases fitting TRBD2. The V and J ends lost 0 bases and 5 bases, in that order; junction bases with no gene match: 15. Per the germline V gene, CDR1 is SGHDT and CDR2 is YYEEEE. The CDR3 contains 19 residues. The CDR3 DNA follows: TGTGCCAGCAGCTTGGATCCGGGGGCGAGGACTAGCGAGGACAATGAGCAGTTCTTC. Amino acids: CASSLDPGARTSEDNEQFF.

J is TRBJ1-5 and V is TRBV27, with D possibly TRBD1 on 5 matching bases. The germline V and J ends were trimmed by 4 bases and 4 bases, with 11 bases remaining between them. The germline V gene encodes CDR1 MNHEY and CDR2 SMNVEV (reference sequence). This CDR3 has 14 residues. Written as DNA, the CDR3 is TGTGCCAGCAGTTGGGGCGGAGCGAATCAGCCCCAGCATTTT. This translates into CASSWGGANQPQHF.

V gene TRBV5-1 combines with J gene TRBJ1-2; 7 bases match TRBD1. After removal of 2 bases from V and 6 bases from J, the junction contained 7 bases not matched to a gene. The CDR3 has 14 residues. CDR1 is SGHRS, CDR2 YFSETQ, per germline. The CDR3 nucleotides read TGCGCCAGCAGCTTTCACGACAGGGATCATGGCTACACCTTC. Translation gives CASSFHDRDHGYTF.

V usage is TRBV7-9 and J usage is TRBJ1-5, with 8 bases lining up with TRBD1. Germline V CDR1 and CDR2: SEHNR, FQNEAQ (reference sequence). The CDR3 sequence is 16 residues long. Trimming cost V 3 bases and J 4 bases; bases outside gene matches: 8. DNA for the CDR3: TGTGCCAGCAGCTTGCAGGGGACAGGCGGGAATCAGCCCCAGCATTTT. Its protein product is CASSLQGTGGNQPQHF. The whole variable domain, remainder taken from reference TRBV7-9 and TRBJ1-5, is DTGVSQNPRHKITKRGQNVTFRCDPISEHNRLYWYRQTLGQGPEFLTYFQNEAQLEKSRLLSDRFSAERPKGSFSTLEIQRTEQGDSAMYLCASSLQGTGGNQPQHFGDGTRLSIL.

The V call is TRBV7-8, the J call TRBJ2-1; maybe TRBD2 (5 bases). The V end lost 3 bases, the J end lost 8 bases, and 14 bases lay between the germline ends. CDR3 length: 14 residues. Germline loops: CDR1 SGHVS, CDR2 FQNEAQ. CDR3 in amino acids: CASSLGWRFDEQFF. The CDR3 DNA reads as TGTGCCAGCAGCTTGGGCTGGAGGTTCGATGAGCAGTTCTTC.

The CDR3, as DNA: TGTGCCAGCAGCTTAGAGGACGTTCCGGGGTCCTACGAGCAGTACTTC. Protein: CASSLEDVPGSYEQYF. The V gene is TRBV7-6, the J gene TRBJ2-7; D possibly corresponds to TRBD2 (5 bases). The CDR3 has 16 amino acids. The germline V gene has CDR1 SGHVS and CDR2 FNYEAQ. V was clipped by 1 base and J by 1 base, with 14 bases between them.

The rearrangement uses TRBV10-1 and TRBJ2-4; 8 nucleotides line up with TRBD1. CDR3 length equals 16 residues. The trim removed 3 bases at V and 2 bases at J, leaving 6 bases unmatched. Germline CDR1 and CDR2: WNHNN and SYGVQD (reference sequence). The CDR3 region has the DNA TGCGCCAGCAGTGAAGCGACAGGGGTGTCCAAAAACATTCAGTACTTC. Translation: CASSEATGVSKNIQYF.

This sequence joins TRBV27 and TRBJ1-2; 10 nucleotides match TRBD1. Per germline, CDR1 MNHEY and CDR2 SMNVEV (reference sequence). The CDR3 is made up of 15 amino acids. With V trimmed by 7 bases and J by 4 bases, 9 bases remained unmatched. CDR3 in DNA: TGTGCCAGCAACCCTGGTGGGACAGGGGTCTATGGCTACACCTTC. It encodes CASNPGGTGVYGYTF.

The rearrangement links TRBV2 to TRBJ2-3; 7 nucleotides match TRBD1. The CDR3 has 15 residues. V was pared by 8 bases and J by 1 base, with 9 bases of the junction left unmatched. Germline CDR1 reads SNHLY; CDR2 reads FYNNEI. The DNA of the CDR3 is TGTGCCAGCTCCCTGGGACAGCTGGGCACAGATACGCAGTATTTT. This encodes CASSLGQLGTDTQYF.

V gene TRBV4-1 combines with J gene TRBJ1-1; TRBD1 is a possible D gene (5 bases). Germline assignment: CDR1 MGHRA and CDR2 YSYEKL. V was clipped by 5 bases and J by 1 base, with 20 bases between them. The CDR3 contains 17 residues. As DNA, the CDR3 is TGCGCCAGCAGCGATAGTAAAGGGGCCCTATCGAACACTGAAGCTTTCTTT. Protein: CASSDSKGALSNTEAFF.

This chain uses TRBV7-5 with TRBJ1-1; TRBD1 was called by the table and not checked on the DNA. TRBV7-5 is labeled a pseudogene. The CDR3 consists of 15 residues. CDR3 sequence (DNA): TGTGTCAGAAGCTCCTCCGCCAGGGGGCACACTGAAGCTTTCTTT. This gives the protein CVRSSSARGHTEAFF.